This is a list of T cell receptor beta chains from one sample in a study of T cell responses to AZD1222 COVID-19 vaccine. Measured with immunoSEQ multiplex PCR; TCRdb has only the in-frame clones, and not every one. The sample yields 200,000 or so clones, 85% to 90% seen once. Here the sequenced sample was peripheral blood, taken on day 0 of AZD1222 vaccination. The source is an adult in good health. The CDR3 runs from the conserved cysteine through the conserved F or W. Each record gives: V gene, D gene, clone size, J gene, CDR3 DNA, CDR3 protein. The D gene is left open where the match is weak. Part of the rows lack a size; the others show once, few, many or a class for expanded clones.

TRBV30	TRBD2	-	TRBJ2-7	TGTGCCTGGGGGGAGACAGCGGGGGCCTACGAGCAGTACTTC	CAWGETAGAYEQYF
TRBV6-5	-	-	TRBJ2-4	TGTGCCAGCAGTTCAACAGGGACGACCAAAAACATTCAGTACTTC	CASSSTGTTKNIQYF
TRBV11-2	-	-	TRBJ2-2	TGTGCCAGCAGCCCCCTTGGCGGGGCCACCGGGGAGCTGTTTTTT	CASSPLGGATGELFF
TRBV5-4	TRBD1	once	TRBJ1-2	TGTGCCAGCAGCTTTGACAGGGGGCGTGGGACTGGCTACACCTTC	CASSFDRGRGTGYTF
TRBV27	-	-	TRBJ2-7	TGTGCCAGCAGCTCGACGGCCTGGGAGCAGTACTTC	CASSSTAWEQYF
TRBV11-2	-	-	TRBJ2-3	TGTGCCAGCAGCTTAAGGGGGAAACTAACAGATACGCAGTATTTT	CASSLRGKLTDTQYF
TRBV5-4	TRBD1	-	TRBJ2-7	TGTGCCAGCAGCCCCCGGGACAGCCCCTACGAGCAGTACTTC	CASSPRDSPYEQYF
TRBV11-2	-	-	TRBJ1-6	TGTGCCAGCAGCCCCGGAGACGGCCTCCACTTT	CASSPGDGLHF
TRBV5-1	-	-	TRBJ2-7	TGCGCCAGCAGCTCGCAGGGACCCGCCTCCTACGAGCAGTACTTC	CASSSQGPASYEQYF
TRBV7-9	-	-	TRBJ2-1	TGTGCCAGCAGCTTAGCCCCTACAGGGAGGCCATACAATGAGCAGTTCTTC	CASSLAPTGRPYNEQFF
TRBV5-1	-	-	TRBJ1-2	TGCGCCAGCAGCTTGAAAAGGGAGGGCGGCTACACCTTC	CASSLKREGGYTF
TRBV5-6	-	once	TRBJ1-2	TGTGCCAGCAGCCCCACGGGACCATACGGGACATATGGCTACACCTTC	CASSPTGPYGTYGYTF
TRBV5-6	-	few	TRBJ1-6	TGTGCCAGCAGGATGATGGGCCCGAGCTCCTATAATTCACCCCTCCACTTT	CASRMMGPSSYNSPLHF
TRBV7-2	TRBD2	-	TRBJ2-3	TGTGCCAGCAGCTGGGTCCCGGCTGGCGGGGGGGCTAGAGATACGCAGTATTTT	CASSWVPAGGGARDTQYF
TRBV27	TRBD1	-	TRBJ2-7	TGTGCCAGCAGTACCTCGACAGGGGTAGGCGAGCAGTACTTC	CASSTSTGVGEQYF
TRBV28	-	-	TRBJ2-7	TGTGCCAGCAGTTTAGAGGGAGGGGGGTCCTACGAGCAGTACTTC	CASSLEGGGSYEQYF
TRBV19	-	-	TRBJ2-1	TGTGCCAGTAGTATGGGGACGGACTACAATGAGCAGTTCTTC	CASSMGTDYNEQFF
TRBV9	-	-	TRBJ2-7	TGTGCCAGCAGCCCCGGCGCAGATCCTATTTACGAGCAGTACTTC	CASSPGADPIYEQYF
TRBV2	-	-	TRBJ2-5	TGTGCCAGCAGCTTCCAAGAGACCCAGTACTTC	CASSFQETQYF
TRBV15	-	-	TRBJ1-6	TGTGCCACCAGCAGTAGGACCTCTAATTCACCCCTCCACTTT	CATSSRTSNSPLHF
TRBV30	TRBD1	-	TRBJ1-6	TGTGCCTGGAAACAGGGGAATTCACCCCTCCACTTT	CAWKQGNSPLHF
TRBV10-1	-	-	TRBJ2-2	TGCGCCAGCGGAGGGGGAAGAGGGTCGGCCGGGGAGCTGTTTTTT	CASGGGRGSAGELFF
TRBV4-1	TRBD1	-	TRBJ2-4	TGCGCCAGCAGCATCGGACAGGGGCGGGAAAACATTCAGTACTTC	CASSIGQGRENIQYF
TRBV5-1	-	-	TRBJ1-4	TGCGCCAGCAGCCTTCGACACGCAACTAATGAAAAACTGTTTTTT	CASSLRHATNEKLFF
TRBV19	TRBD1	-	TRBJ1-1	TGTGCCAGTAGTCTCCGGGACAGAAAAGAAGCTTTCTTT	CASSLRDRKEAFF
TRBV6-5	TRBD1	-	TRBJ2-7	TGTGCCAGCAGCAAAAATACAGGGGGTGGGCAGTACTTC	CASSKNTGGGQYF
TRBV5-1	TRBD2	-	TRBJ2-2	TGCGCCAGCAGCTCGGACCGGGGGGCGAACACCGGGGAGCTGTTTTTT	CASSSDRGANTGELFF
TRBV24-1	TRBD2	-	TRBJ2-2	TGTGCCACCAGTGAAGCGGGGAAGGACACCGGGGAGCTGTTTTTT	CATSEAGKDTGELFF
TRBV5-6	-	-	TRBJ1-2	TGTGCCAGCAGCTTGGATAAGGGATTGGGTGGCTACACCTTC	CASSLDKGLGGYTF
TRBV7-9	TRBD1	few	TRBJ1-4	TGTGCCAGCAGCTTAGGGGACAGGGGTGAAGAAAAACTGTTTTTT	CASSLGDRGEEKLFF
TRBV30	-	once	TRBJ1-2	TGTGCCTGGAGAGGGACCCACGGGGGCTACACCTTC	CAWRGTHGGYTF
TRBV30	TRBD1	-	TRBJ1-5	TGTGCCTGGATCTCGGACAGGGGGCTCAATCAGCCCCAGCATTTT	CAWISDRGLNQPQHF
TRBV5-4	TRBD1	-	TRBJ1-2	TGTGCCAGCAGCGCCGGACAGGTCAACTATGGCTACACCTTC	CASSAGQVNYGYTF
TRBV5-6	TRBD1	-	TRBJ2-7	TGTGCCAGCAGGGCGGCGGACAGGGGCGGGTACGAGCAGTACTTC	CASRAADRGGYEQYF
TRBV7-7	-	-	TRBJ1-1	TGTGCCACACGGCCTGAAGCTTTCTTT	CATRPEAFF
TRBV5-1	-	-	TRBJ1-1	TGCGCCAGCAGCTTGGATGGCGGACGGACGAACACTGAAGCTTTCTTT	CASSLDGGRTNTEAFF
TRBV6-2/TRBV6-3	TRBD1	-	TRBJ2-3	TGTGCCAGCAGCCTCCCCTCGGGACAGGGCACAGATACGCAGTATTTT	CASSLPSGQGTDTQYF
TRBV27	-	-	TRBJ1-1	TGTGCCAGCAGTTTATCGGCCAGGGGTGAAGCTTTCTTT	CASSLSARGEAFF
TRBV15	-	-	TRBJ1-1	TGTGCCACCAGCAGAGATCGGGGGGCTGAAGCTTTCTTT	CATSRDRGAEAFF
TRBV5-5	-	-	TRBJ2-7	TGTGCCAGCAGCTTGGCCGGGGCACCCTACGAGCAGTACTTC	CASSLAGAPYEQYF
TRBV28	TRBD1	-	TRBJ1-5	TGTGCCAGCAGTTCCGGGACAGGGTCTGGAAATCAGCCCCAGCATTTT	CASSSGTGSGNQPQHF
TRBV6-5	-	few	TRBJ1-6	TGTGCCAGCAGCTTCTATAATTCACCCCTCCACTTT	CASSFYNSPLHF
TRBV12-3/TRBV12-4	-	-	TRBJ2-7	TGTGCCAGCGGGACCAACTACGAGCAGTACTTC	CASGTNYEQYF